The clone carrying this T cell receptor beta chain was seen only a few times. Its antigen is undetermined. These data come from a study of HIV-infected patients and healthy controls. Study-wide results and limits: Donor HLA types were not determined in the study.

Trimming removed 1 base from V and 9 bases from J, with 4 bases in between. The CDR3 totals 11 residues. The germline V gene encodes CDR1 SGHAT and CDR2 FQNNGV. About 500 ng RNA was reverse transcribed with alpha and beta constant-region primers. Each of the alpha and beta chains got its own library through chain-specific third strand synthesis with indices. TCRdb used MiXCR to reprocess the 5' RACE reads, holding one entry per CDR3 protein. The sample has about 18,000 distinct CDR3 sequences; approximately 9.5% are singletons. No cell fractionation was done, so the repertoire covers all unsorted peripheral blood T cells. The RNA source was an approximately 2.6 ml peripheral blood draw.

The source of this sequence is an adult in good health. The sample taken for sequencing was blood. V and J are TRBV11-2 and TRBJ2-1; D gene unclear. CDR3 bases: TGTGCCAGCAGCTTAGCCGTTGAGCAGTTCTTC. It yields the protein CASSLAVEQFF.